Listed below are T cell receptor beta chains from one sample, sequenced in a study of T cells in Graves' hyperthyroidism and ophthalmopathy. TCRdb analysed the multiplex PCR reads with MiXCR anew, one entry per CDR3 protein. The sample shows 160,000 or so distinct CDR3 sequences, 8% to 9.5% of them seen only once. The sequencing sample was made of blood. These receptors were obtained from a woman younger than 35 with Graves' hyperthyroidism that later progressed to Graves' ophthalmopathy. Both conserved end residues are part of each CDR3. The order of the fields is V gene, D gene, CDR3 length, clone size, J gene, CDR3 DNA, CDR3 protein. A D gene is named only where the DNA matches it firmly. The size field is filled for only some rows; it gives once, few, many or a size class.

TRBV11-3	.	14	many	TRBJ2-1	TGTGCCAGCAGCCAACTGGGCGTTTCCAATGAGCAGTTCTTC	CASSQLGVSNEQFF
TRBV19	TRBD1	20	.	TRBJ1-4	TGTGCCAGTAGTATAGCCCCCCGGGACAGGGAAATCCCAGGTGATGAAAAACTGTTTTTT	CASSIAPRDREIPGDEKLFF
TRBV4-2	TRBD2	17	.	TRBJ2-1	TGTGCCAGCAGCCAAGATCGGACTAGCTCCGGTCGCGATGAGCAGTTCTTC	CASSQDRTSSGRDEQFF
TRBV10-3	.	14	few	TRBJ2-3	TGTGCCATCAGCGCGACTACCTACACAGATACGCAGTATTTT	CAISATTYTDTQYF
TRBV19	TRBD2	15	many	TRBJ2-2	TGTGCCAGTAGTATATTAGCGGGAGGGACCGGGGAGCTGTTTTTT	CASSILAGGTGELFF
TRBV2	TRBD2	16	.	TRBJ2-1	TGTGCCAGCAGTACAGGGACTAGCCACTCCTACAATGAGCAGTTCTTC	CASSTGTSHSYNEQFF
TRBV20-1	TRBD1	13	many	TRBJ1-1	TGCAGTGCTTTTGGACAGGTGAACACTGAAGCTTTCTTT	CSAFGQVNTEAFF
TRBV4-2	.	15	.	TRBJ2-2	TGTGCCAGCAGCCAATTTGAGACGAACACCGGGGAGCTGTTTTTT	CASSQFETNTGELFF
TRBV2	.	14	many	TRBJ1-1	TGTGCCAGCGGGTACAGGGTTAATGGCACTGAAGCTTTCTTT	CASGYRVNGTEAFF
TRBV30	TRBD1	13	many	TRBJ1-6	TGTGCCTGGAGGGACAGGGCGGATTCACCCCTCCACTTT	CAWRDRADSPLHF
TRBV6-6	.	14	many	TRBJ2-5	TGTGCCAGCAGTTACTCTAGCCAGTCAGAGACCCAGTACTTC	CASSYSSQSETQYF
TRBV24-1	.	16	.	TRBJ2-1	TGTGCCACCAGTGATCTAGGGGAGACAGAAAACAATGAGCAGTTCTTC	CATSDLGETENNEQFF
TRBV4-1	TRBD1	15	few	TRBJ1-6	TGCGCCAGCAGCCAGGACAGGGGGCGAGATTCACCCCTCCACTTT	CASSQDRGRDSPLHF
TRBV3-1	TRBD1	12	many	TRBJ2-7	TGTGCCAGCAGCCAAGCAGGGGGCGAGCAGTACTTC	CASSQAGGEQYF
TRBV5-1	TRBD1	15	many	TRBJ1-1	TGCGCCAGCAGCTCTACACAGGGGGCGAACACTGAAGCTTTCTTT	CASSSTQGANTEAFF